This entry lists 11 T cell receptor beta chains sequenced from one sample in a study of response to subunit inactivated influenza vaccine (dated by TCRdb to 2016 to 2018). The library was made by RT-PCR. The sequencer listed for this sample is Illumina HiSeq 2500. The public reads were quality trimmed at Q25 with fastp and then assembled into clones with MiXCR by TCRdb, keeping productive beta chains. Records with the same CDR3 protein are collapsed into one entry carrying the most frequent genes and DNA. This sample is represented by about 570,000 distinct CDR3 sequences; about 11% of them were singletons. Clones ranked in the top ten supply around 10% of the sample. The data were also submitted as part of a second study, on T cells expressing NK-cell markers. Per that second paper: The TCR beta cDNA libraries were made using 5'RACE template switching, a step that added both a universal primer site and unique molecular identifiers.

This sample comprised PBMCs from blood, obtained on the day of vaccination. All receptors come from a man aged 45-65 years who received an inactivated influenza vaccine. Donor details come from another sample of the same person, matched by shared clones.

This sequence joins TRBV5-1 and TRBJ2-5, with 8 bases that match TRBD1. This CDR3 region has 14 residues. V lost 4 bases, J lost 5 bases, and 7 bases stayed unmatched. From germline, CDR1 is SGHRS and CDR2 YFSETQ. Here the CDR3 DNA reads TGCGCCAGCAGCATGACAGGGGCGGGGGAGACCCAGTACTTC. This codes for CASSMTGAGETQYF. The full variable domain, with the rest looked up from reference TRBV5-1 and TRBJ2-5, is KAGVTQTPRYLIKTRGQQVTLSCSPISGHRSVSWYQQTPGQGLQFLFEYFSETQRNKGNFPGRFSGRQFSNSRSEMNVSTLELGDSALYLCASSMTGAGETQYFGPGTRLLVL.

With regard to this clonotype: The junction does not match germline at one end; this may be a read error. The J gene is TRBJ2-1, the V gene TRBV7-7; 8 nucleotides line up with TRBD1. The CDR3 spans 16 residues. Germline-derived CDR1 and CDR2 are SSHAT and FNYEAQ (reference sequence). Here the CDR3 reads CASSLKAGGLNNEQFF. CDR3 sequence (DNA): TGTGCTAGCAGCTTGAAGGCAGGGGGCCTTAACAATGAGCAGTTCTTC.

The rearrangement links TRBV14 to TRBJ1-2, with D possibly TRBD1 on 5 matching bases. CDR3 length: 15 residues. The V end lost 5 bases, the J end lost 3 bases, and 16 bases lay between the germline ends. Germline CDR1 reads SGHDN; CDR2 reads FVKESK. Written as DNA, the CDR3 is TGTGCCAGCAGCTACTACGGGACGGACGACTATGGCTACACCTTC. Protein: CASSYYGTDDYGYTF.

J is TRBJ2-7 and V is TRBV15, with a possible D match to TRBD2 (5 bases). Trimming left V 0 bases short and J 0 bases short, with 6 bases between. The V gene's germline CDR1 is LNHNV and CDR2 YYDKDF (reference sequence). This CDR3 is 14 amino acids long. CDR3 nucleotides: TGTGCCACCAGCAGAGATCGGGACTCCTACGAGCAGTACTTC. Translation: CATSRDRDSYEQYF.

In this sample, this clonotype turned up many times. This sequence joins TRBV28 and TRBJ2-7; 9 nucleotides agree with TRBD1. Germline V lookup: CDR1 MDHEN, CDR2 SYDVKM. The CDR3 loop spans 14 amino acids. V lost 3 bases to trimming and J lost 3 bases; unmatched junction nucleotides: 3. This CDR3 is CASSLPGQGYEQYF. In DNA form, the CDR3 reads TGTGCCAGCAGTTTGCCGGGACAGGGCTACGAGCAGTACTTC.

This rearrangement joins TRBV29-1 to TRBJ2-4; the D gene is possibly TRBD1 (6 bases). Trimming took 4 bases from V and 3 from J, leaving 16 bases between them. Germline V gives CDR1 SQVTM, CDR2 ANQGSEA. The CDR3 is made up of 15 amino acids. The CDR3 nucleotides read TGCAGCGTTGGTGGTTGGGGGCGCGACAAAAACATTCAGTACTTC. Protein product: CSVGGWGRDKNIQYF. Combining the CDR3 with reference TRBV29-1 and TRBJ2-4 gives the whole variable domain SAVISQKPSRDICQRGTSLTIQCQVDSQVTMMFWYRQQPGQSLTLIATANQGSEATYESGFVIDKFPISRPNLTFSTLTVSNMSPEDSSIYLCSVGGWGRDKNIQYFGAGTRLSVL.

This clonotype was seen many times. The CDR3 nucleotides read TGTGCCATCAGTGAGTCCTGGCAGGTCAATGAGCAGTTCTTC. This gives the protein CAISESWQVNEQFF. The V and J genes are TRBV10-3 and TRBJ2-1; D gene uncertain. Trimming took 0 bases from V and 6 from J, leaving 9 bases between them. There are 14 residues in the CDR3. CDR1 ENHRY and CDR2 SYGVKD come from the germline V gene.

This chain connects TRBV6-2 or TRBV6-3 to TRBJ2-7; 10 bases line up with TRBD1. The CDR3 covers 15 residues. V lost 5 bases, J lost 4 bases, and 8 bases stayed unmatched. Germline V gene sequence: CDR1 MNHEY, CDR2 SVGEGT. Here the CDR3 DNA reads TGTGCCAGCAGTGACAGGACAGGGGGACGATACGAGCAGTACTTC. This gives the protein CASSDRTGGRYEQYF.

In this sample, this clonotype turned up many times. J is TRBJ1-5 and V is TRBV5-1; D may be TRBD1 (5 bases). This CDR3 has 14 residues. V was trimmed by 2 bases and J by 5 bases, leaving 11 bases between them. Germline CDR1 and CDR2: SGHRS and YFSETQ. The CDR3 spells CASSFGGDHQPQHF. Here the CDR3 DNA reads TGCGCCAGCAGCTTTGGGGGGGACCATCAGCCCCAGCATTTT. The variable domain in full, completed from reference TRBV5-1 and TRBJ1-5, reads KAGVTQTPRYLIKTRGQQVTLSCSPISGHRSVSWYQQTPGQGLQFLFEYFSETQRNKGNFPGRFSGRQFSNSRSEMNVSTLELGDSALYLCASSFGGDHQPQHFGDGTRLSIL.

A note on this clonotype: This may stem from a read error, because a much larger clone lies one nucleotide away. V usage is TRBV4-2 and J usage is TRBJ2-1, with 10 bases fitting TRBD2. The junction had 18 bases not matched to a gene; V was cut back by 2 bases and J by 8 bases. The CDR3 contains 19 residues. Germline V gives CDR1 LGHNA, CDR2 YNFKEQ. CDR3 protein: CASSQSRTLTSGYFYEQFF. DNA of the CDR3: TGTGCCAGCAGCCAATCTCGAACCCTGACTAGCGGGTATTTTTATGAGCAGTTCTTC.

This clonotype was seen a few times. The V and J genes are TRBV20-1 and TRBJ1-2; 8 nucleotides match TRBD1. J was trimmed by 4 bases and V by 4 bases; bases with no gene match: 14. The CDR3 sequence is 16 residues long. In germline, CDR1 is DFQATT, CDR2 SNEGSKA (reference sequence). The CDR3 DNA reads TGCAGTGCTACACCGGGTCAGGGGGCGCCAATCTATGGCTACACCTTC. Amino acids: CSATPGQGAPIYGYTF.